This T cell receptor (beta chain) was retrieved from a study of blood T cell repertoires in COVID-19. In the study overall: Donors in the United States, Italy and Spain gave samples during acute or convalescent COVID-19. In each case, the material was cDNA or gDNA derived from T cells, B-cell-depleted T cells, or PBMCs.

In the authors' methods: Reference gene primer amplification yielded estimated nucleated cell counts. Here immunoSEQ multiplex PCR was the method, and the copy in TCRdb shows in-frame clones only, minus some. V and J calls plus clone size are reproduced from that table; the DNA served to infer D and trimming. Of about 120,000 clones in the sample, 75% to 90% are singletons; the top ten hold 25% to 35%. V gave up 6 bases and J gave up 5 bases; unmatched junction bases: 8. This CDR3 contains 15 residues. CDR1 and CDR2 from the germline V gene are MRHNA and SNTAGT. The chain couples TRBV6-4 to TRBJ2-2; 8 positions match TRBD1. Material: peripheral blood. The receptor was isolated from a man in his 70s with active or convalescent COVID-19. CDR3 protein: CASRRDRGETGELFF. CDR3 sequence (DNA): TGTGCCAGCAGACGCGACAGGGGTGAAACCGGGGAGCTGTTTTTT.